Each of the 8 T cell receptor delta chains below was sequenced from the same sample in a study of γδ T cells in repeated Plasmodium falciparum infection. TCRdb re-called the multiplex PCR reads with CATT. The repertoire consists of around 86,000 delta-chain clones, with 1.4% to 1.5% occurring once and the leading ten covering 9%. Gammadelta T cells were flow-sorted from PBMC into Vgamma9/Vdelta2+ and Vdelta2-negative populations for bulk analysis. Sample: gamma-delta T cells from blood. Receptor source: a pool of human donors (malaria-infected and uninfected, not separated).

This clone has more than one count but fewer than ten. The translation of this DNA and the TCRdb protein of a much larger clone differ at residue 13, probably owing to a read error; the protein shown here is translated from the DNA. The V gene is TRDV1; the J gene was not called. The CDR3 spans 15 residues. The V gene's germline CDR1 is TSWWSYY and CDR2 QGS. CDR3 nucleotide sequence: TGTGCTCTTGGGCGTCGCCGTTGGGGGACCGATAAACCCATCTTT. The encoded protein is CALGRRRWGTDKPIF.

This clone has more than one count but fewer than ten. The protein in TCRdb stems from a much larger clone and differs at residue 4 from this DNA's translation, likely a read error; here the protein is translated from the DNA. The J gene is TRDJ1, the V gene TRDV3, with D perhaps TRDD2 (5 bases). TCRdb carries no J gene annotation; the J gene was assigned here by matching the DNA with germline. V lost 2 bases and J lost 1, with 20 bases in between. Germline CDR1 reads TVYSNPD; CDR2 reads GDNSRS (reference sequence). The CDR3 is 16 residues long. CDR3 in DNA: TGTGCCTTTGGTACCTTCGTACCCCTCCCCACCGATAAACTCATCTTT. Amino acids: CAFGTFVPLPTDKLIF.

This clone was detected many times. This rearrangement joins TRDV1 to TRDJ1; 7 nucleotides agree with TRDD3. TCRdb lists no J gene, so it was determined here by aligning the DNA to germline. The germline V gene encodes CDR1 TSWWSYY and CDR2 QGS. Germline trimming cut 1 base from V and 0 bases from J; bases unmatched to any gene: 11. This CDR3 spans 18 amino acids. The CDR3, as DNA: TGTGCTCTTGGGGAACAGTCGCCCTCGGGGGGATACACCGATAAACTCATCTTT. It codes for CALGEQSPSGGYTDKLIF.

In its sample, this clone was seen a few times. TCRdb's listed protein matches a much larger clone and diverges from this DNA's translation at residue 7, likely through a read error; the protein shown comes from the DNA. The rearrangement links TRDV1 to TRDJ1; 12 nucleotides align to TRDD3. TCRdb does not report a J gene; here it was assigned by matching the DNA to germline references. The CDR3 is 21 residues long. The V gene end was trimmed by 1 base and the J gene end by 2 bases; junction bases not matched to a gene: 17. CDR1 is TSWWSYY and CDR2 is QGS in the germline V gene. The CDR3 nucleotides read TGTGCTCTTGGGGAACGCCACCTTCCACACAACTGGGGGATACTTACCGATAAACTCATCTTT. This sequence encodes CALGERHLPHNWGILTDKLIF.

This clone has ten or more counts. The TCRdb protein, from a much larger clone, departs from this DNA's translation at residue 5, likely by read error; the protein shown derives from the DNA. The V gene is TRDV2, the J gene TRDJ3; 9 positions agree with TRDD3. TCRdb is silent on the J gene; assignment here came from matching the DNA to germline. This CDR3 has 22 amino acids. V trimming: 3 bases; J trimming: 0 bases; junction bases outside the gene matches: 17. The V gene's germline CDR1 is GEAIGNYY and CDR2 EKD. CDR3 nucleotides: TGTGCCTGTGACCTTCGCCCTCTCTGGGGGATCTCAAGCTCCTGGGACACCCGACAGATGTTTTTC. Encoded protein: CACDLRPLWGISSSWDTRQMFF.

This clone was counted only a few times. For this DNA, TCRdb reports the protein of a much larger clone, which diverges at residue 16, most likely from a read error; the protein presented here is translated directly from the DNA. The CDR3 bases are TGTGCTCTTGGGGGACTCTACTTCCCCGGTATCACCGATAAACTCACCTTT. It translates to CALGGLYFPGITDKLTF. V gene TRDV1 combines with J gene TRDJ1, with D possibly being TRDD2 (5 bases). There are 17 residues in the CDR3. Germline CDR1 reads TSWWSYY; CDR2 reads QGS.

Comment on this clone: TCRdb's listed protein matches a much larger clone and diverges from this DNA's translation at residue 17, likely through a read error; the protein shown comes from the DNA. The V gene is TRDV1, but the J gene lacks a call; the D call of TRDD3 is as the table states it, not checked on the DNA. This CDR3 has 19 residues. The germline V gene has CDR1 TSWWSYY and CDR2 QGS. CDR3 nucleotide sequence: TGTGCTCTTGGGGAACCTGGGGTTCCCCACTACCCTAACACCGATAAACCCATCTTT. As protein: CALGEPGVPHYPNTDKPIF.

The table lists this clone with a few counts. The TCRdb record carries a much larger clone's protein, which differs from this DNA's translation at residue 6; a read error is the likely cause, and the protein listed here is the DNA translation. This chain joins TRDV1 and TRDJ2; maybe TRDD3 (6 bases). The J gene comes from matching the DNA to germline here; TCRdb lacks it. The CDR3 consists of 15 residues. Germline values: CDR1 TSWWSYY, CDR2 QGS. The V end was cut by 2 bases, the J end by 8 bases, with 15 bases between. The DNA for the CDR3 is TGTGCTCTTGGGGAATTCCCGGGGATGTCGGCACAACTCTTCTTT. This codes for CALGEFPGMSAQLFF.